Listed below are T cell receptor beta chains from one sample, sequenced in a study of T cells in Graves' hyperthyroidism and ophthalmopathy. TCRdb recomputed calls from the multiplex PCR reads with MiXCR, one row per CDR3 protein. Here the sample spans 600,000 to 650,000 distinct CDR3 sequences, around 21% being singletons. Material: blood. The receptors derive from a man aged 25 to 45 with Graves' ophthalmopathy. Each CDR3 is given with its conserved first and last residue. A D gene is named only where the DNA matches it firmly. Clone size is stated in some rows and not others, as once, few, many or a class when expanded.

CDR3 | DNA | length | size | D | J | V
CASSSPAGTDSPLHF | TGTGCCAGCAGTTCCCCCGCGGGGACTGATTCACCCCTCCACTTT | 15 | many | . | TRBJ1-6 | TRBV28
CASTPSQGSGANVLTF | TGTGCCAGCACCCCATCCCAAGGCTCTGGGGCCAACGTCCTGACTTTC | 16 | . | . | TRBJ2-6 | TRBV9
CASSLFSTGPYEQYF | TGTGCCAGCAGCCTATTTTCGACCGGACCCTACGAGCAGTACTTC | 15 | . | . | TRBJ2-7 | TRBV3-1
CASSLSLGRGQGNQPQHF | TGTGCCAGCAGCTTGAGTCTCGGCCGGGGACAGGGAAATCAGCCCCAGCATTTT | 18 | few | TRBD1 | TRBJ1-5 | TRBV5-5
CASRLTPGTSGAYEQYF | TGTGCCAGCAGACTCACTCCCGGGACTAGCGGAGCCTACGAGCAGTACTTC | 17 | . | TRBD2 | TRBJ2-7 | TRBV28
CSAKEGSYTGGGQPQHF | TGCAGTGCTAAAGAGGGGTCCTACACAGGGGGAGGTCAGCCCCAGCATTTT | 17 | . | TRBD1 | TRBJ1-5 | TRBV20-1
CSAHNAGTGGWNEQYF | TGCAGTGCTCACAATGCCGGGACAGGGGGCTGGAACGAGCAGTACTTC | 16 | . | TRBD1 | TRBJ2-7 | TRBV20-1
CASSQPRQAVVRETQYF | TGTGCCAGCAGCCAACCACGACAGGCCGTCGTAAGGGAGACCCAGTACTTC | 17 | . | . | TRBJ2-5 | TRBV11-2
CASRVAGGELFF | TGTGCCAGCAGGGTAGCGGGAGGGGAGCTGTTTTTT | 12 | . | TRBD2 | TRBJ2-2 | TRBV28
CASSSGARTTDTQYF | TGTGCCAGCAGTTCGGGGGCCCGGACCACAGATACGCAGTATTTT | 15 | . | . | TRBJ2-3 | TRBV7-9
CASSASGTRLNEQFF | TGTGCCAGTAGTGCCTCCGGGACGAGACTCAATGAGCAGTTCTTC | 15 | . | . | TRBJ2-1 | TRBV19
CASSLAASSPETQYF | TGTGCCAGCAGCTTAGCGGCTTCTAGCCCCGAGACCCAGTACTTC | 15 | many | . | TRBJ2-5 | TRBV7-2
CASSQEYRAGEAFF | TGTGCCAGCAGCCAAGAGTACAGGGCTGGGGAAGCTTTCTTT | 14 | few | . | TRBJ1-1 | TRBV14
CASSSSTGLDPNEKLFF | TGTGCCAGCAGTTCAAGTACAGGGTTAGATCCTAATGAAAAACTGTTTTTT | 17 | . | . | TRBJ1-4 | TRBV27
CASSARGGGQSTEAFF | TGTGCCAGCAGCGCCCGGGGAGGGGGACAAAGCACTGAAGCTTTCTTT | 16 | few | . | TRBJ1-1 | TRBV9
CASSLGFPLSYNEQFF | TGCGCCAGCAGCTTGGGGTTCCCGCTCTCCTACAATGAGCAGTTCTTC | 16 | many | . | TRBJ2-1 | TRBV5-1
CSASTSGRALAYEQYF | TGCAGTGCTAGCACTAGCGGGAGGGCCCTCGCCTACGAGCAGTACTTC | 16 | . | TRBD2 | TRBJ2-7 | TRBV20-1
CASSRAGEAFF | TGTGCCAGCAGCCGGGCAGGGGAAGCTTTCTTT | 11 | . | . | TRBJ1-1 | TRBV14
CSARGDRGRNEQFF | TGCAGTGCTAGGGGGGACAGGGGACGGAATGAGCAGTTCTTC | 14 | many | TRBD1 | TRBJ2-1 | TRBV20-1
CASSLISILSSYNEQFF | TGTGCCAGCAGCTTAATCAGTATTTTGAGCTCCTACAATGAGCAGTTCTTC | 17 | many | . | TRBJ2-1 | TRBV7-9
CASNGRLGNTNTEAFF | TGTGCCAGCAACGGGCGATTAGGTAACACGAACACTGAAGCTTTCTTT | 16 | few | . | TRBJ1-1 | TRBV13
CASADNKGLAGVSSYNEQFF | TGTGCCAGCGCAGACAATAAGGGACTAGCGGGAGTGAGCTCCTACAATGAGCAGTTCTTC | 20 | . | TRBD2 | TRBJ2-1 | TRBV2
CASKGSGRTDTQYF | TGTGCCAGCAAAGGAAGCGGACGCACAGATACGCAGTATTTT | 14 | many | . | TRBJ2-3 | TRBV3-1
CAINSRGRNTEAFF | TGTGCCATCAACTCTCGGGGGCGGAACACTGAAGCTTTCTTT | 14 | few | . | TRBJ1-1 | TRBV10-3
CAASGPSPDTQYF | TGTGCCGCCAGTGGGCCATCACCAGATACGCAGTATTTT | 13 | . | . | TRBJ2-3 | TRBV24-1
CASNDMGRTETNTGELFF | TGCGCCAGCAATGATATGGGAAGGACAGAAACGAACACCGGGGAGCTGTTTTTT | 18 | . | . | TRBJ2-2 | TRBV5-1
CAWRKGEFDGAFF | TGTGCCTGGAGAAAGGGGGAGTTTGATGGAGCTTTCTTT | 13 | many | . | TRBJ1-1 | TRBV30
CASSLERLYNEQFF | TGTGCCAGCAGCTTAGAACGACTGTACAATGAGCAGTTCTTC | 14 | many | . | TRBJ2-1 | TRBV11-2